The 27 T cell receptor beta chains reported below all come from one sample, sequenced in a study of blood T cell repertoires in COVID-19 (dated by TCRdb to the early 2020s). Libraries were made using the immunoSEQ multiplex PCR assay. TCRdb holds this immuneACCESS table with in-frame rearrangements only. Some clones are missing; in checked studies, unresolved V genes explain under half, and the rest has no known cause. The table for this sample lists tens of thousands of clones; roughly 80% of them were counted only once. 25% to 30% of the sample is taken by the ten largest. The sample taken for sequencing was peripheral blood. Receptors originate from a human donor in a cohort sampled during active COVID-19.

This clone was picked up a small number of times. The J gene is TRBJ2-1, the V gene TRBV7-8, with 7 bases that match TRBD1. Germline CDR1 reads SGHVS; CDR2 reads FQNEAQ. This CDR3 is built from 16 residues. The ends lost 6 bases at V and 1 base at J; junction bases unmatched: 9. CDR3 protein: CASSLRQGDSYNEQFF. CDR3 sequence (DNA): TGTGCCAGCAGTCTACGGCAGGGGGATTCCTACAATGAGCAGTTCTTC.

The count of this clone is one. The rearrangement links TRBV7-9 to TRBJ1-2, with a tentative D call TRBD1 (5 bases). Germline loops: CDR1 SEHNR, CDR2 FQNEAQ (reference sequence). V shed 2 bases and J shed 8 bases, with 12 bases lying between them. The CDR3 length is 13 residues. The CDR3 region has the DNA TGTGCCAGCAGCTTACAGGGTCCTGGAGGCTACACCTTC. Its translation: CASSLQGPGGYTF.

V is TRBV5-5 and J is TRBJ2-5, with 8 bases that match TRBD2. Losses at the gene ends were 0 bases for V and 2 bases for J; bases not matched to a gene: 9. Germline values: CDR1 SGHKS, CDR2 YYEKEE (reference sequence). The CDR3 contains 17 residues. The CDR3 DNA is TGTGCCAGCAGCTTGGGGAGGAGCGGGGGTAAACAAGAGACCCAGTACTTC. It yields the protein CASSLGRSGGKQETQYF.

This sequence joins TRBV5-6 and TRBJ1-6, with TRBD1 matching over 7 bases. Germline lookup yields CDR1 SGHDT and CDR2 YYEEEE. The CDR3 runs 15 residues. The J segment lost 8 bases and the V segment lost 4 bases, leaving 9 bases of the junction unmatched. The CDR3: CASSRTGTVDSPLHF. CDR3 sequence (DNA): TGTGCCAGCAGCAGAACCGGGACAGTTGATTCACCCCTCCACTTT.

This chain uses TRBV5-1 with TRBJ1-1, with D uncertain. Per the germline V gene, CDR1 is SGHRS and CDR2 is YFSETQ. Trimming cost V 4 bases and J 0 bases, with 7 bases left between them. This CDR3 region has 13 residues. This chain's CDR3 is CASSPGLNTEAFF. The CDR3 DNA follows: TGCGCCAGCAGCCCGGGTCTGAACACTGAAGCTTTCTTT.

In this sample, this clone turned up once. This chain connects TRBV6-1 to TRBJ1-6; perhaps TRBD1 as D (6 bases). With 2 bases removed from V and 8 bases from J, the gap between germline ends came to 13 bases. Germline loops: CDR1 MNHNS, CDR2 SASEGT. The CDR3 is 15 residues long. Here the CDR3 DNA reads TGTGCCAGCAGTGAATGGGCAGGGGTAGATTCACCCCTCCACTTT. This gives the protein CASSEWAGVDSPLHF.

The V gene is TRBV7-8, the J gene TRBJ2-7; 10 positions match TRBD1. With V trimmed by 5 bases and J by 5 bases, 9 bases remained unmatched. Germline assignment: CDR1 SGHVS and CDR2 FQNEAQ. This CDR3 is built from 15 residues. The CDR3 spells CASSPGQGGLHEQYF. The CDR3 nucleotides are TGTGCCAGCAGCCCCGGACAGGGGGGGCTCCACGAGCAGTACTTC.

The CDR3 reads CASSLTMASPLHF. The CDR3 bases are TGTGCCAGCAGCTTAACGATGGCTTCACCCCTCCACTTT. This chain uses TRBV7-3 with TRBJ1-6; D gene ambiguous. This CDR3 contains 13 residues. The germline V gene encodes CDR1 SGHTA and CDR2 FQGTGA. V was pared by 0 bases and J by 9 bases, with 6 bases between.

This clone was seen a few times. The chain has TRBV15 and TRBJ2-7; the match to TRBD2 covers 7 bases. CDR1 LNHNV and CDR2 YYDKDF come from the germline V gene (reference sequence). The CDR3 extends over 13 amino acids. V gave up 7 bases and J gave up 3 bases; unmatched junction bases: 6. CDR3: CATTARGGYEQYF. The CDR3 DNA reads TGTGCCACCACCGCCCGCGGGGGCTACGAGCAGTACTTC.

DNA for the CDR3: TGTGCCAGCGACCCCCACAAGTGTACAGGGCCCTCTCGAGGAAACACCATATATTTT. It translates to CASDPHKCTGPSRGNTIYF. This sequence joins TRBV14 and TRBJ1-3, with a tentative D call TRBD1 (6 bases). CDR3 size: 19 residues. Trimming removed 8 bases at V and 4 bases at J, with 30 bases between. Germline V gene sequence: CDR1 SGHDN, CDR2 FVKESK.

This clone has a handful of counts. The J gene is TRBJ1-1, the V gene TRBV2; no clear D gene. This CDR3 spans 13 amino acids. V was pared by 6 bases and J by 0 bases, with 8 bases between. Per the germline V gene, CDR1 is SNHLY and CDR2 is FYNNEI. The CDR3 DNA reads as TGTGCCAGCAGGGCAGAAATGAACACTGAAGCTTTCTTT. It is translated as CASRAEMNTEAFF. The full variable domain, rest sourced from reference TRBV2 and TRBJ1-1, is EPEVTQTPSHQVTQMGQEVILRCVPISNHLYFYWYRQILGQKVEFLVSFYNNEISEKSEIFDDQFSVERPDGSNFTLKIRSTKLEDSAMYFCASRAEMNTEAFFGQGTRLTVV.

J is TRBJ1-4 and V is TRBV5-1; 9 positions agree with TRBD1. The CDR3 covers 15 residues. With 4 bases clipped from V and 5 bases from J, the junction kept 6 bases outside the gene matches. Germline lookup yields CDR1 SGHRS and CDR2 YFSETQ. The CDR3 nucleotides read TGCGCCAGCAGCATGCCCGGGACAGGGAATGAAAAACTGTTTTTT. It codes for CASSMPGTGNEKLFF.

J is TRBJ1-2 and V is TRBV7-9; perhaps TRBD1 as D (6 bases). V gave up 6 bases and J gave up 7 bases, with 12 bases separating them. CDR3 length: 12 amino acids. Germline V gene lookup returns CDR1 SEHNR and CDR2 FQNEAQ (reference sequence). The CDR3 DNA is TGTGCCAGCAGTGACAGGTTTAGTGGCTACACCTTC. Protein: CASSDRFSGYTF.

The chain joins TRBV5-1 to TRBJ1-4; D ambiguous. Germline CDR1 is SGHRS and CDR2 is YFSETQ. The germline V and J ends were trimmed by 3 bases and 4 bases, with 13 bases remaining between them. CDR3 length equals 15 residues. The CDR3 DNA reads as TGCGCCAGCAGCTCGGGAGCCACTTTTAATGAAAAACTGTTTTTT. It yields the protein CASSSGATFNEKLFF.

The CDR3 loop reads CASSLVGRHEGDTIYF. CDR3 DNA: TGCGCCAGCAGCTTGGTAGGCCGGCACGAAGGGGACACCATATATTTT. This chain uses TRBV5-1 with TRBJ1-3, with D maybe TRBD1 (5 bases). With 0 bases removed from V and 8 bases from J, the gap between germline ends came to 18 bases. Germline V CDR1 and CDR2: SGHRS, YFSETQ. This CDR3 is built from 16 residues. Looking up the rest from reference TRBV5-1 and TRBJ1-3 gives the full variable domain: KAGVTQTPRYLIKTRGQQVTLSCSPISGHRSVSWYQQTPGQGLQFLFEYFSETQRNKGNFPGRFSGRQFSNSRSEMNVSTLELGDSALYLCASSLVGRHEGDTIYFGEGSWLTVV.

This chain connects TRBV4-1 to TRBJ1-5; the D is unclear. From germline, CDR1 is MGHRA and CDR2 YSYEKL. This CDR3 has 15 amino acids. V gave up 4 bases and J gave up 0 bases, with 10 bases separating them. CDR3 DNA sequence: TGCGCCAGCAGCCCGGACTGGCGTAGCAATCAGCCCCAGCATTTT. It is translated as CASSPDWRSNQPQHF.

The chain is built from TRBV6-6 and TRBJ2-7, with TRBD1 matching over 7 bases. J gave up 1 base and V 5 bases, and 8 bases lay outside the gene matches. The CDR3 length is 15 residues. CDR1 is MNHNY, CDR2 SVGAGI, per germline (reference sequence). The CDR3 spells CASSNRGQLSYEQYF. For the CDR3, the DNA is TGTGCCAGCAGTAACAGGGGACAACTATCCTACGAGCAGTACTTC.

The chain recombines TRBV2 with TRBJ2-5; D uncertain. V gave up 3 bases and J gave up 3 bases, with 5 bases separating them. The germline CDR1 and CDR2 sequences are SNHLY and FYNNEI. The CDR3 sequence is 12 residues long. The CDR3 sequence is CASSDLKETQYF. As DNA, the CDR3 is TGTGCCAGCAGTGACTTAAAAGAGACCCAGTACTTC.

The chain combines TRBV4-1 with TRBJ2-7; 9 bases fit TRBD2. Germline V gene lookup returns CDR1 MGHRA and CDR2 YSYEKL. The V segment lost 4 bases and the J segment 3 bases; nucleotides outside the gene matches: 10. This CDR3 has 16 amino acids. CDR3 in amino acids: CASSPLGLAGLYEQYF. The CDR3 coding sequence is TGCGCCAGCAGCCCCTTGGGGCTAGCGGGACTCTACGAGCAGTACTTC.

The chain is built from TRBV5-1 and TRBJ1-5; no firm D call. The V end was cut by 4 bases, the J end by 5 bases, with 10 bases between. The germline V gene has CDR1 SGHRS and CDR2 YFSETQ. The CDR3 is 13 residues long. CDR3 DNA sequence: TGCGCCAGCAGCCCCGACGGGGATCAGCCCCAGCATTTT. It specifies CASSPDGDQPQHF.

CDR3 bases: TGTGCCAGCAGTTACCACCCAGGGGACCTAAGGGGCTACACCTTC. Amino acids: CASSYHPGDLRGYTF. The chain couples TRBV6-6 to TRBJ1-2; perhaps TRBD1 as D (6 bases). Germline V gene sequence: CDR1 MNHNY, CDR2 SVGAGI (reference sequence). The V end lost 2 bases, the J end lost 8 bases, and 18 bases lay between the germline ends. This CDR3 comprises 15 residues.

The chain employs TRBV7-9 and TRBJ1-2; no clear D gene. Germline V CDR1 and CDR2: SEHNR, FQNEAQ (reference sequence). Trimming cost V 3 bases and J 6 bases, with 8 bases left between them. The CDR3 runs to 12 residues. The chain's CDR3 is CASSFSRDGYTF. The DNA of the CDR3 is TGTGCCAGCAGCTTTTCCCGAGATGGCTACACCTTC.

This sequence joins TRBV13 and TRBJ1-2; 8 bases align to TRBD1. CDR3 length: 12 amino acids. Per germline, CDR1 PRHDT and CDR2 FYEKMQ (reference sequence). J was trimmed by 5 bases and V by 9 bases; bases with no gene match: 5. The CDR3 loop is CASGTGRYGYTF. Written as DNA, the CDR3 is TGTGCCAGTGGGACAGGCCGTTATGGCTACACCTTC.

The chain has TRBV5-1 and TRBJ2-5, with 10 bases lining up with TRBD2. Germline CDR1 and CDR2: SGHRS and YFSETQ. The CDR3 is made up of 18 amino acids. After removal of 1 base from V and 5 bases from J, the junction contained 14 bases not matched to a gene. The CDR3 loop reads CASSLTSGAPTARETQYF. DNA of the CDR3: TGCGCCAGCAGCTTGACTAGCGGGGCCCCTACCGCGAGGGAGACCCAGTACTTC.

The gene calls are TRBV14 and TRBJ2-3, with D unclear. The germline CDR1 and CDR2 sequences are SGHDN and FVKESK. The CDR3 extends over 15 amino acids. V was trimmed by 3 bases and J by 0 bases, leaving 10 bases between them. CDR3 nucleotides: TGTGCCAGCAGCCAGCTTAGCAGAAGCACAGATACGCAGTATTTT. It specifies CASSQLSRSTDTQYF.

The J gene is TRBJ1-1, the V gene TRBV4-1; 7 bases fit TRBD1. The CDR3 is 15 amino acids. Germline V gene lookup returns CDR1 MGHRA and CDR2 YSYEKL. Trimming at V came to 3 bases and at J to 4 bases, leaving 8 bases not matched to a gene. The CDR3: CASSQGLQGITEAFF. The CDR3 nucleotides read TGCGCCAGCAGCCAGGGATTACAGGGGATCACTGAAGCTTTCTTT.

This chain joins TRBV10-1 and TRBJ2-3; TRBD1 matches at 9 bases. The CDR3 is 16 residues long. V was clipped by 2 bases and J by 3 bases; unmatched bases: 6. In germline, CDR1 is WNHNN, CDR2 SYGVQD (reference sequence). The CDR3, as DNA: TGCGCCAGCAGTGAGGGGGGACAGGGATTAACAGATACGCAGTATTTT. It encodes CASSEGGQGLTDTQYF.